The 28 T cell receptor beta chains reported below all come from one sample, sequenced in a study of cytomegalovirus exposure and HLA in healthy donors. The PCR made use of 60 Vbeta and 13 Jbeta primers. Only in-frame clones appear in the TCRdb table, and some are missing; sequencing was by immunoSEQ multiplex PCR. The sample totals some 72,000 clones. The specimen sequenced was PBMCs. These receptors all stem from a boy aged 10-17 years in good health and CMV-seronegative.

This sequence joins TRBV4-1 and TRBJ1-5, with D hard to call. Germline CDR1 and CDR2: MGHRA and YSYEKL. V lost 3 bases and J 4 bases, leaving 16 bases between the germline ends. The CDR3 loop spans 16 amino acids. The CDR3, as DNA: TGCGCCAGCAGCCATCCCCTAGGCCGGTTAAATCAGCCCCAGCATTTT. It specifies CASSHPLGRLNQPQHF.

The rearrangement links TRBV6-1 to TRBJ2-1, with D perhaps TRBD2 (7 bases). V lost 7 bases and J 2 bases, leaving 12 bases between the germline ends. This CDR3 spans 14 amino acids. Per the germline V gene, CDR1 is MNHNS and CDR2 is SASEGT. Written as DNA, the CDR3 is TGTGCCAGCAATTCGGGGGGCCCCTACAATGAGCAGTTCTTC. The encoded protein is CASNSGGPYNEQFF.

The gene calls are TRBV5-1 and TRBJ2-3; 7 bases fit TRBD1. Trimming took 5 bases from V and 4 from J; bases not matched to a gene: 4. The CDR3 runs 13 residues. Germline assignment: CDR1 SGHRS and CDR2 YFSETQ. The CDR3 protein is CASRIQGADTQYF. CDR3 nucleotides: TGCGCCAGCAGAATTCAGGGGGCAGATACGCAGTATTTT. Drawing the rest from reference TRBV5-1 and TRBJ2-3, the complete variable domain is KAGVTQTPRYLIKTRGQQVTLSCSPISGHRSVSWYQQTPGQGLQFLFEYFSETQRNKGNFPGRFSGRQFSNSRSEMNVSTLELGDSALYLCASRIQGADTQYFGPGTRLTVL.

The V call is TRBV20-1, the J call TRBJ2-1; no clear D. Between the trimmed V and J ends, which lost 6 bases and 5 bases, there was a span of 5 bases. Germline CDR1 is DFQATT and CDR2 is SNEGSKA (reference sequence). This CDR3 is built from 10 residues. CDR3 coding DNA: TGCAGTGCGTTTAACAATGAGCAGTTCTTC. Amino acids: CSAFNNEQFF.

This sequence joins TRBV19 and TRBJ1-5, with D possibly TRBD1 on 6 matching bases. The length of the CDR3 is 15 residues. Germline V gene data show CDR1 as LNHDA and CDR2 as SQIVND (reference sequence). The ends were cut back, 3 bases at V and 3 bases at J, with 12 bases in the middle. The CDR3 nucleotides are TGTGCCAGTAGTATTGGGGGGGCAACCAATCAGCCCCAGCATTTT. It codes for CASSIGGATNQPQHF.

V usage is TRBV9 and J usage is TRBJ1-4, with a tentative D call TRBD1 (5 bases). CDR1 and CDR2 from the germline V gene are SGDLS and YYNGEE. Trimming left V 0 bases short and J 4 bases short, with 13 bases between. This CDR3 has 16 residues. The CDR3 protein is CASSVGGTGNNEKLFF. CDR3 in DNA: TGTGCCAGCAGCGTAGGAGGGACTGGGAATAATGAAAAACTGTTTTTT.

The V gene is TRBV5-1, the J gene TRBJ1-4, with 7 bases that match TRBD1. Germline trimming cut 0 bases from V and 2 bases from J; bases unmatched to any gene: 1. The length of the CDR3 is 15 residues. CDR1 SGHRS and CDR2 YFSETQ come from the germline V gene. The CDR3 spells CASSLDRGTNEKLFF. The CDR3 nucleotides read TGCGCCAGCAGCTTGGACAGGGGCACTAATGAAAAACTGTTTTTT.

V usage is TRBV11-1 and J usage is TRBJ1-1, with D tentatively TRBD1 (6 bases). Looked up from germline, CDR1 is SGHAT and CDR2 is FQDESV (reference sequence). The CDR3 is made up of 13 amino acids. The V end was cut by 3 bases, the J end by 8 bases, with 13 bases between. CDR3 loop: CASSFYPDREAFF. CDR3 DNA sequence: TGTGCCAGCAGCTTTTATCCCGACAGGGAAGCTTTCTTT.

Regarding this clone: Sequence at one end of the junction differs from germline and may be a read error. V and J are TRBV30 and TRBJ1-2; 7 nucleotides line up with TRBD1. The germline gives CDR1 GTSNPN, CDR2 SVGIG (reference sequence). There are 15 residues in the CDR3. The CDR3 bases are TGTGCCGGGAGTCGGGGTCAACAGGGGAACTATGGCTACACCTTC. This codes for CAGSRGQQGNYGYTF. Combining the CDR3 with reference TRBV30 and TRBJ1-2 gives the whole variable domain SQTIHQWPATLVQPVGSPLSLECTVEGTSNPNLYWYRQAAGRGLQLLFYSVGIGQISSEVPQNLSASRPQDRQFILSSKKLLLSDSGFYLCAGSRGQQGNYGYTFGSGTRLTVV.

This chain links TRBV6-1 with TRBJ1-1; 9 bases are a match to TRBD1. V shed 4 bases and J 6 bases; nucleotides not matched to a gene: 6. CDR3 length equals 14 residues. Germline loops: CDR1 MNHNS, CDR2 SASEGT. The CDR3 region is CASSGPQGAAEAFF. CDR3 bases: TGTGCCAGCAGTGGTCCACAGGGGGCGGCTGAAGCTTTCTTT.

This chain joins TRBV9 and TRBJ1-3; no firm D call. V was trimmed by 3 bases and J by 8 bases, leaving 15 bases between them. The CDR3 sequence is 14 residues long. In germline, CDR1 is SGDLS, CDR2 YYNGEE. The chain's CDR3 is CASSAHNKGDTIYF. The CDR3 nucleotides are TGTGCCAGCAGCGCTCATAACAAGGGAGACACCATATATTTT.

This chain links TRBV10-1 with TRBJ2-3; D is perhaps TRBD2 (5 bases). From germline, CDR1 is WNHNN and CDR2 SYGVQD (reference sequence). V was cut by 6 bases and J by 4 bases, with 8 bases left in between. The CDR3 runs to 12 residues. The CDR3 region has the DNA TGCGCCAGCAGCCCCGGGGCAGATACGCAGTATTTT. This encodes CASSPGADTQYF.

The chain couples TRBV6-1 to TRBJ1-5; D is unresolved. V was clipped by 4 bases and J by 6 bases, with 13 bases between them. From germline, CDR1 is MNHNS and CDR2 SASEGT. CDR3 size: 14 residues. The CDR3: CASSVSREGQPQHF. The CDR3 nucleotides read TGTGCCAGCAGTGTATCAAGGGAGGGTCAGCCCCAGCATTTT.

The chain employs TRBV5-1 and TRBJ1-2; no firm D call. The germline V and J ends were trimmed by 1 base and 0 bases, with 10 bases remaining between them. CDR1 SGHRS and CDR2 YFSETQ come from the germline V gene. The CDR3 is made up of 15 amino acids. CDR3 DNA: TGCGCCAGCAGCTTGTATCAGAATACTAACTATGGCTACACCTTC. It is translated as CASSLYQNTNYGYTF.

This chain joins TRBV30 and TRBJ2-7, with D possibly being TRBD2 (6 bases). V was cut by 1 base and J by 2 bases, with 21 bases left in between. CDR1 and CDR2 from the germline V gene are GTSNPN and SVGIG (reference sequence). The CDR3 totals 17 residues. The CDR3 DNA sequence: TGTGCCTGGAGTGCCCGATTCGGACGTTCGGGAGCCTACGAGCAGTACTTC. Its protein is CAWSARFGRSGAYEQYF.

V and J are TRBV14 and TRBJ1-2; 7 positions agree with TRBD1. Trimming cost V 4 bases and J 5 bases; bases outside gene matches: 10. The CDR3 is 15 residues long. CDR1 is SGHDN and CDR2 is FVKESK in the germline V gene. CDR3 sequence: CASSPQVRTGYGYTF. For the CDR3, the DNA is TGTGCCAGCAGCCCCCAGGTCCGGACAGGTTATGGCTACACCTTC. Using reference TRBV14 and TRBJ1-2 for the parts outside the CDR3, the full variable domain is EAGVTQFPSHSVIEKGQTVTLRCDPISGHDNLYWYRRVMGKEIKFLLHFVKESKQDESGMPNNRFLAERTGGTYSTLKVQPAELEDSGVYFCASSPQVRTGYGYTFGSGTRLTVV.

The genes are TRBV13 and TRBJ1-2; D is undetermined. V was pared by 0 bases and J by 4 bases, with 9 bases between. CDR3 length equals 14 residues. Germline CDR1 is PRHDT and CDR2 is FYEKMQ (reference sequence). CDR3 residues: CASSLGSPVYGYTF. CDR3 nucleotides: TGTGCCAGCAGCTTAGGTTCTCCCGTCTATGGCTACACCTTC.

V and J are TRBV30 and TRBJ1-1, with a weak D call TRBD1 (5 bases). From germline, CDR1 is GTSNPN and CDR2 SVGIG (reference sequence). The CDR3 sequence is 13 residues long. Trimming took off 3 bases at V and 5 bases at J, with 13 bases between the two ends. The CDR3 here is CAWRGGIGTEAFF. The CDR3 DNA reads TGTGCCTGGAGGGGGGGTATTGGGACTGAAGCTTTCTTT.

The chain has TRBV30 and TRBJ1-2; D is unclear. Germline CDR1 and CDR2: GTSNPN and SVGIG (reference sequence). The V end was cut by 1 base, the J end by 8 bases, with 14 bases between. The CDR3 length is 13 residues. CDR3 protein: CAWSAKPPLGYTF. The CDR3 nucleotides read TGTGCCTGGAGTGCAAAGCCACCCTTGGGCTACACCTTC.

The chain has TRBV2 and TRBJ1-1; D possibly corresponds to TRBD1 (5 bases). The CDR3 loop spans 15 amino acids. The germline V gene has CDR1 SNHLY and CDR2 FYNNEI. Trimming shortened V by 6 bases and J by 1 base, and 15 bases separated the two germline ends. The CDR3 loop reads CASRKESQGNTEAFF. For the CDR3, the DNA is TGTGCCAGCAGGAAGGAGAGTCAGGGGAACACTGAAGCTTTCTTT.

This chain joins TRBV6-1 and TRBJ2-2, with 12 bases aligning to TRBD2. Germline trimming cut 8 bases from V and 8 bases from J; bases unmatched to any gene: 9. This CDR3 has 15 amino acids. Germline assignment: CDR1 MNHNS and CDR2 SASEGT. CDR3 in amino acids: CASGRLAGVVGELFF. In DNA, the CDR3 is TGTGCCAGCGGACGACTAGCGGGGGTTGTTGGGGAGCTGTTTTTT.

The chain couples TRBV6-1 to TRBJ1-2; D not certain. Deletions cut 4 bases from V and 0 bases from J, with 9 bases between. This CDR3 contains 14 residues. Germline-derived CDR1 and CDR2 are MNHNS and SASEGT. The CDR3 here is CASSVTGTNYGYTF. CDR3 bases: TGTGCCAGCAGTGTTACCGGGACTAACTATGGCTACACCTTC.

J is TRBJ1-1 and V is TRBV4-1; TRBD1 might be the D (6 bases). The CDR3 length is 16 residues. CDR1 and CDR2 (germline): MGHRA, YSYEKL. Trimming removed 2 bases from V and 3 bases from J, with 16 bases in between. The CDR3 reads CASSQHSQGLHTEAFF. In DNA form, the CDR3 reads TGCGCCAGCAGCCAACATAGTCAGGGGTTGCACACTGAAGCTTTCTTT.

CDR3 sequence: CASSFRLAGGYNEQFF. Here the CDR3 DNA reads TGCGCCAGCAGCTTCAGACTAGCGGGTGGCTACAATGAGCAGTTCTTC. The J gene is TRBJ2-1, the V gene TRBV5-1; 10 nucleotides agree with TRBD2. Germline CDR1 reads SGHRS; CDR2 reads YFSETQ. Unmatched junction bases numbered 5, after V lost 2 bases and J lost 3 bases. The CDR3 spans 16 residues.

V and J are TRBV6-5 and TRBJ2-2, with a tentative D call TRBD2 (5 bases). Trimming removed 4 bases at V and 6 bases at J, with 9 bases between. CDR3 size: 13 residues. Germline V lookup: CDR1 MNHEY, CDR2 SVGAGI. CDR3 protein: CASSFSEAGELFF. As DNA, the CDR3 is TGTGCCAGCAGTTTTAGCGAGGCCGGGGAGCTGTTTTTT.

The chain links TRBV7-8 to TRBJ1-1; D call uncertain. V was pared by 4 bases and J by 0 bases, with 15 bases between. CDR1 and CDR2 from the germline V gene are SGHVS and FQNEAQ. This CDR3 has 16 residues. CDR3: CASSSPEPGLNTEAFF. In nucleotides, the CDR3 is TGTGCCAGCAGCTCACCGGAACCCGGGTTGAACACTGAAGCTTTCTTT.

The chain employs TRBV2 and TRBJ1-3; 8 bases fit TRBD1. With 6 bases clipped from V and 4 bases from J, the junction kept 5 bases outside the gene matches. Germline CDR1 and CDR2: SNHLY and FYNNEI. The CDR3 loop spans 14 amino acids. CDR3 amino acids: CASRLDRGGNTIYF. CDR3 nucleotide sequence: TGTGCCAGCAGATTAGACAGGGGAGGAAACACCATATATTTT.

The chain is built from TRBV11-2 and TRBJ2-1; weak D call: TRBD1 (6 bases). The CDR3 has 16 residues. CDR1 is SGHAT and CDR2 is FQNNGV in the germline V gene. V dropped 1 base and J dropped 9 bases, with 19 bases sitting between them. The CDR3 DNA reads TGTGCCAGCAGCTTAGGACCGGACAGAAAGCTCGGTGAGCAGTTCTTC. This codes for CASSLGPDRKLGEQFF.